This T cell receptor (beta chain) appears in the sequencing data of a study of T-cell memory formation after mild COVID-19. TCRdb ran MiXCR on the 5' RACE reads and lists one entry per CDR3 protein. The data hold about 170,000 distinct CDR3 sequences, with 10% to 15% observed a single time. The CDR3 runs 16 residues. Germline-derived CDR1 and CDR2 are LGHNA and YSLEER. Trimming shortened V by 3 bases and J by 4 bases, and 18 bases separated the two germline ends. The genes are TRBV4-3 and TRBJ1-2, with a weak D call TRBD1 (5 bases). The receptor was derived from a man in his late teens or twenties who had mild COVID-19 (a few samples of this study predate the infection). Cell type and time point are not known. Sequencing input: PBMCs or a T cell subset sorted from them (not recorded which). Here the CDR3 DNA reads TGCGCCAGCAGCCAGGAGGGGAAAGGACCTAGCTATGGCTACACCTTC. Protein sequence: CASSQEGKGPSYGYTF.